What follows is one TCR beta chain and its context. The data belong to a study of blood T cell repertoires in COVID-19. Overall study context: Some COVID-19 samples were acute and others convalescent; all came from the United States, Italy and Spain. PBMCs, B-cell-depleted T cells, or T cells provided the cDNA or gDNA that made up the material.

The CDR3 totals 18 residues. The germline gives CDR1 MNHEY, CDR2 SMNVEV (reference sequence). The V end was cut by 7 bases, the J end by 2 bases, with 23 bases between. In the original workflow: Estimates of nucleated cell counts were drawn from the amplification of reference gene primers. Using immunoSEQ multiplex PCR, the repertoire was profiled, and TCRdb retains in-frame clones only, with some absent. That table is the source of V, J and clone size, and D and trimming were worked out from the DNA. The top ten clones hold 1% of a sample with 340,000 or so clones, around 87% of them seen once. The TCR was taken from a man aged 45-60 years with active or convalescent COVID-19. The genes are TRBV27 and TRBJ1-4; tentatively, D is TRBD1 (6 bases). Source material: peripheral blood. CDR3 loop: CASTATGRNLHTNEKLFF. In nucleotides, the CDR3 is TGTGCCAGCACCGCGACAGGACGCAACCTACATACTAATGAAAAACTGTTTTTT.